The clone carrying this TCR beta chain was seen a handful of times. Its target is not known. This sample stems from a study of blood T cells in healthy people across ages. For every donor, a draw yielded roughly 9.3 milliliters of peripheral blood. Notes on the study in general: Since the PBMCs were unsorted, naive and antigen-experienced cells could not be conclusively compared.

The CDR3 consists of 16 residues. The germline CDR1 and CDR2 sequences are LGHNA and YSLEER. A second 7 to 11 cycle PCR used barcoded and J-beta primers. Each TCR beta cDNA got a 12-nucleotide random molecular identifier. TCRdb redid the calling of the 5' RACE reads with MiXCR, one entry per CDR3 protein. In the table there are about 720,000 distinct CDR3 sequences, 20% to 25% of which are singletons. These data also featured in a second study, about T cells of mothers and their children. That paper states: All donors were healthy and Caucasian; they were three mothers and their six children.

The chain employs TRBV4-3 and TRBJ2-1, with D perhaps TRBD2 (5 bases). Judging by the DNA end, TRBJ2-5 fits better; the J call may be wrong. Sequenced material: blood. This sequence originates from a boy between 5 and 17 years old in good health. DNA of the CDR3: TGCGCCAGCAGCCCAGTCAGTTCGGGATTCGGGGAGACCCAGTACTTC. Encoded protein: CASSPVSSGFGETQYF.